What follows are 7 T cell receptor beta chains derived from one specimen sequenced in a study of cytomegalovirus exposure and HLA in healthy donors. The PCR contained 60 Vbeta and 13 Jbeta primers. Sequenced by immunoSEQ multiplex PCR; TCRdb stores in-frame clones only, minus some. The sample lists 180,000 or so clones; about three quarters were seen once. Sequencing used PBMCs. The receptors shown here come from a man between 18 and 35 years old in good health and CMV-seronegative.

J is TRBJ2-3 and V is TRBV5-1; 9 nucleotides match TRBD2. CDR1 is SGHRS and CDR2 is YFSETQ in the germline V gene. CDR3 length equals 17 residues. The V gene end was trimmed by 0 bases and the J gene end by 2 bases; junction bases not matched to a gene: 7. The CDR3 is CASSLALAGLATDTQYF. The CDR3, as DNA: TGCGCCAGCAGCTTGGCCCTAGCGGGGCTTGCCACAGATACGCAGTATTTT. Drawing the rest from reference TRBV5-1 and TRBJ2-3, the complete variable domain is KAGVTQTPRYLIKTRGQQVTLSCSPISGHRSVSWYQQTPGQGLQFLFEYFSETQRNKGNFPGRFSGRQFSNSRSEMNVSTLELGDSALYLCASSLALAGLATDTQYFGPGTRLTVL.

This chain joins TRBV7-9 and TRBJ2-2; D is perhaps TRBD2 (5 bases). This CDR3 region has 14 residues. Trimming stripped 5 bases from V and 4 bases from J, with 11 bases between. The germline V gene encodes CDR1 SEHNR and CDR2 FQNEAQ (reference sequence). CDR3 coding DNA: TGTGCCAGCAGCGGGAGTTTGGGCACCGGGGAGCTGTTTTTT. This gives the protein CASSGSLGTGELFF.

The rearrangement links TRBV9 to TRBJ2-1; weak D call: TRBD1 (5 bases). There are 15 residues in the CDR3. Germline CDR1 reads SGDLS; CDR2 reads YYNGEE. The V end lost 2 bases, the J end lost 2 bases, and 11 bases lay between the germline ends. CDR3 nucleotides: TGTGCCAGCAGCGTTGAAGGGGCCCCCTACAATGAGCAGTTCTTC. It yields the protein CASSVEGAPYNEQFF.

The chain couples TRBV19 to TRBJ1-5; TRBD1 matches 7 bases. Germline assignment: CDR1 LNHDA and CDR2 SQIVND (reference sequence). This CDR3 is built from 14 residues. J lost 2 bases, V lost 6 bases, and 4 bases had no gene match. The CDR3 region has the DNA TGTGCCAGTAGGTACGGGACAGGCAATCAGCCCCAGCATTTT. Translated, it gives CASRYGTGNQPQHF.

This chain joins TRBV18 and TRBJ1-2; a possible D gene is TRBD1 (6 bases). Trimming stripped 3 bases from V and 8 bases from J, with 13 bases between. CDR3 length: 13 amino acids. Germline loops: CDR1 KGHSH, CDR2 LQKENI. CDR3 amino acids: CASSPYRDNGYTF. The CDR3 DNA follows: TGTGCCAGCTCACCCTACCGGGACAACGGCTACACCTTC. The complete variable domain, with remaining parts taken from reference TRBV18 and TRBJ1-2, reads NAGVMQNPRHLVRRRGQEARLRCSPMKGHSHVYWYRQLPEEGLKFMVYLQKENIIDESGMPKERFSAEFPKEGPSILRIQQVVRGDSAAYFCASSPYRDNGYTFGSGTRLTVV.

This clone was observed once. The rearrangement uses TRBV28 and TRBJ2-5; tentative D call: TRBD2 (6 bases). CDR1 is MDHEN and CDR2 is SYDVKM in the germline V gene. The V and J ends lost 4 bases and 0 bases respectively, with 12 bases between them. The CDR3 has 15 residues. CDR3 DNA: TGTGCCAGCAGTTCAGAAAGCGGGTACCAAGAGACCCAGTACTTC. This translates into CASSSESGYQETQYF.

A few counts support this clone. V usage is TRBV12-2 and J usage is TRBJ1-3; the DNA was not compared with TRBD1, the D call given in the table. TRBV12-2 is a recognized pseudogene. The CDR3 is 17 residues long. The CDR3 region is CASRLAWTGPSGNTIYF. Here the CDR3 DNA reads TGTGCAAGTCGCTTAGCCTGGACAGGCCCCTCTGGAAACACCATATATTTT.